The 29 T cell receptor beta chains given below trace back to one sample, sequenced in a study of blood T cells in healthy people across ages. The second PCR ran roughly 6 to 12 cycles with a sample-barcoded 5' primer and J-beta primers. Each CDR3 protein is one row after TCRdb ran MiXCR on the 5' RACE reads. Of about 680,000 distinct CDR3 sequences listed, around half were seen once; the top ten hold approximately 32%. Sequenced: blood. The receptor set was obtained from a woman aged 55-70 years in good health.

V and J are TRBV20-1 and TRBJ2-1, with D perhaps given as TRBD1 or TRBD2 (5 bases each). The CDR3 runs 16 residues. V was clipped by 3 bases and J by 5 bases, with 20 bases between them. Germline V gene lookup returns CDR1 DFQATT and CDR2 SNEGSKA (reference sequence). The CDR3 coding sequence is TGCAGTGCTAGTCCAGCAGGGAGTCTTATCAACAATGAGCAGTTCTTC. The encoded protein is CSASPAGSLINNEQFF.

This clonotype appeared a single time. The chain couples TRBV21-1 to TRBJ1-5; TRBD1, the D gene given by the table, was not confirmed from the DNA. TRBV21-1 is a known pseudogene. The CDR3 consists of 16 residues. In DNA, the CDR3 is TGTGCCAGCAGCAAATCCGGGACAGGGGGCAATCAGCCCCAGCATTTT. This encodes CASSKSGTGGNQPQHF.

This chain uses TRBV20-1 with TRBJ2-4, with D maybe TRBD2 (5 bases). The end of the DNA is better explained by TRBJ2-7, so the J call may be wrong. The V gene's germline CDR1 is DFQATT and CDR2 SNEGSKA (reference sequence). This CDR3 has 14 residues. In DNA, the CDR3 is TGCAGTGCTAGAGAAGGGAGCAGATCCTACGAGCAGTACTTC. Translated: CSAREGSRSYEQYF.

This clonotype was recorded a few times. V is TRBV5-5 and J is TRBJ2-7; 7 bases line up with TRBD2. Germline values: CDR1 SGHKS, CDR2 YYEKEE (reference sequence). V lost 0 bases, J lost 4 bases, and 7 bases stayed unmatched. This CDR3 region has 15 residues. The DNA for the CDR3 is TGTGCCAGCAGCTTGGCCAGCGGCGGGGGATACGAGCAGTACTTC. Amino acids: CASSLASGGGYEQYF.

This clonotype was observed a few times. For the CDR3, the DNA is TGTGCCGCAGCGGCGTCCTACGAGCAGTACTTC. This sequence encodes CAAAASYEQYF. V and J are TRBV6-1 and TRBJ2-4; D is perhaps TRBD2 (5 bases). TRBJ2-7 matches the DNA end more closely, so the J call is doubtful. CDR1 and CDR2 (germline): MNHNS, SASEGT. The CDR3 spans 11 residues.

This clonotype turned up a few times. This chain connects TRBV28 to TRBJ2-7; D might be TRBD2 (6 bases). Per germline, CDR1 MDHEN and CDR2 SYDVKM. Trimming shortened V by 2 bases and J by 0 bases, and 11 bases separated the two germline ends. This CDR3 region has 15 residues. The CDR3, as DNA: TGTGCCAGCAGTTTACCCGGGAGCCCCTCCTACGAGCAGTACTTC. The encoded protein is CASSLPGSPSYEQYF.

For the CDR3, the DNA is TGTGCCAGCAGTTTCCGTTTTCGCCAAGAGACCCAGTACTTC. This encodes CASSFRFRQETQYF. The chain carries TRBV28 and TRBJ2-7, with D uncertain. The DNA end favors TRBJ2-5, so the J call may be wrong. Germline loops: CDR1 MDHEN, CDR2 SYDVKM. The CDR3 contains 14 residues.

The J gene is TRBJ2-1, the V gene TRBV3-1; 9 nucleotides agree with TRBD2. Unmatched junction bases numbered 1, after V lost 3 bases and J lost 7 bases. The germline gives CDR1 LGHDT, CDR2 YNNKEL (reference sequence). The CDR3 length is 13 residues. CDR3 sequence: CASSHGLANEQFF. For the CDR3, the DNA is TGTGCCAGCAGCCATGGACTAGCGAATGAGCAGTTCTTC.

The genes are TRBV2 and TRBJ2-7; D is perhaps TRBD2 (6 bases). Germline CDR1 is SNHLY and CDR2 is FYNNEI. The CDR3 consists of 14 residues. The V end lost 5 bases, the J end lost 5 bases, and 16 bases lay between the germline ends. The CDR3: CASSRRLAFDEQYF. CDR3 coding DNA: TGTGCCAGCAGTAGGAGGCTAGCGTTCGACGAGCAGTACTTC.

V usage is TRBV12-3 or TRBV12-4 and J usage is TRBJ2-7; no definite D call. Trimming removed 3 bases at V and 1 base at J, with 13 bases between. The CDR3 is made up of 15 amino acids. CDR3 sequence: CASSFGDTRSYEQYF. The CDR3 DNA follows: TGTGCCAGCAGTTTCGGAGACACACGTTCCTACGAGCAGTACTTC.

As concerns this clonotype: This may be a read error: a much more frequent sequence differs by one nucleotide. The chain joins TRBV29-1 to TRBJ1-4; D gene unclear. The CDR3 has 14 residues. Germline V CDR1 and CDR2: SQVTM, ANQGSEA. V was shortened by 5 bases and J by 2 bases, with 12 bases between the two germline ends. The CDR3 protein is CSVHEEVTNEKLFF. CDR3 nucleotides: TGCAGCGTTCACGAGGAGGTGACTAATGAAAAACTGTTTTTT.

The CDR3 loop reads CATSDQAASNIQYF. The CDR3 DNA reads as TGTGCCACCAGTGACCAGGCCGCTTCGAACATTCAGTACTTC. The gene calls are TRBV24-1 and TRBJ2-4, with unresolved D. Trimming took 4 bases from V and 7 from J, leaving 13 bases between them. The CDR3 sequence is 14 residues long. CDR1 and CDR2 from the germline V gene are KGHDR and SFDVKD.

This clonotype was observed a few times. The chain has TRBV7-9 and TRBJ2-5; D possibly corresponds to TRBD2 (5 bases). The germline CDR1 and CDR2 sequences are SEHNR and FQNEAQ (reference sequence). V was clipped by 3 bases and J by 0 bases, with 8 bases between them. The length of the CDR3 is 14 residues. This chain's CDR3 is CASSFYGDQETQYF. In nucleotides, the CDR3 is TGTGCCAGCAGCTTTTACGGGGACCAAGAGACCCAGTACTTC. Complete variable domain (other parts from reference TRBV7-9 and TRBJ2-5): DTGVSQNPRHKITKRGQNVTFRCDPISEHNRLYWYRQTLGQGPEFLTYFQNEAQLEKSRLLSDRFSAERPKGSFSTLEIQRTEQGDSAMYLCASSFYGDQETQYFGPGTRLLVL.

The chain uses TRBV27 and TRBJ1-6, with no clear D. Trimming cost V 3 bases and J 0 bases, with 12 bases left between them. Germline-derived CDR1 and CDR2 are MNHEY and SMNVEV (reference sequence). The CDR3 totals 17 residues. The CDR3 region has the DNA TGTGCCAGCAGTTTCCGTAGACGCAGCTCCTATAATTCACCCCTCCACTTT. Amino acid sequence: CASSFRRRSSYNSPLHF.

Comment on this clonotype: This could be a read error, since a much larger clone is one nucleotide away. The rearrangement uses TRBV7-9 and TRBJ2-1; no clear D gene. CDR3 length: 15 amino acids. Trimming pared 5 bases from V and 12 bases from J, leaving 23 bases between. Germline CDR1 SEHNR, CDR2 FQNEAQ (reference sequence). CDR3 in DNA: TGTGCCAGCAGCGCCGAATCAGGCTTCCTTTTTGGGCAGTTCTTC. Its translation: CASSAESGFLFGQFF. Drawing the rest from reference TRBV7-9 and TRBJ2-1, the complete variable domain is DTGVSQNPRHKITKRGQNVTFRCDPISEHNRLYWYRQTLGQGPEFLTYFQNEAQLEKSRLLSDRFSAERPKGSFSTLEIQRTEQGDSAMYLCASSAESGFLFGQFFGPGTRLTVL.

This CDR3 is CASSSWTGGSGSGANVLTF. Here the CDR3 DNA reads TGCGCCAGCAGCTCATGGACAGGGGGCTCAGGGTCTGGGGCCAACGTCCTGACTTTC. The chain carries TRBV5-1 and TRBJ2-6; 11 nucleotides line up with TRBD1. This CDR3 region has 19 residues. Trimming at V came to 3 bases and at J to 1 base, leaving 9 bases not matched to a gene. The germline V gene has CDR1 SGHRS and CDR2 YFSETQ.

This clonotype was detected a few times. The V call is TRBV7-3, the J call TRBJ2-3, with unresolved D. The germline V gene encodes CDR1 SGHTA and CDR2 FQGTGA. Between the trimmed V and J ends, which lost 1 base and 5 bases, there was a span of 13 bases. The CDR3 has 15 amino acids. The CDR3 nucleotides read TGTGCCAGCAGCTTAATGGGCGAGGCCGGAGATACGCAGTATTTT. The encoded protein is CASSLMGEAGDTQYF.

V and J are TRBV11-2 and TRBJ2-3; possibly TRBD2 for D (5 bases). From germline, CDR1 is SGHAT and CDR2 FQNNGV. Trimming removed 5 bases at V and 7 bases at J, with 10 bases between. This CDR3 spans 12 amino acids. The CDR3 bases are TGTGCCAGCAGCCCCGGACTTTATACGCAGTATTTT. It codes for CASSPGLYTQYF.

This clonotype was seen a handful of times. The gene calls are TRBV20-1 and TRBJ2-4; TRBD1 might be the D (6 bases). The V and J ends lost 3 bases and 8 bases respectively, with 14 bases between them. CDR3 size: 13 residues. Germline CDR1 DFQATT, CDR2 SNEGSKA (reference sequence). The CDR3 protein is CSASTGFFDIQYF. CDR3 sequence (DNA): TGCAGTGCTAGCACAGGGTTTTTTGACATTCAGTACTTC.

The chain is built from TRBV5-1 and TRBJ2-1, with D tentatively TRBD1 or TRBD2 (5 bases each). The V and J ends lost 7 bases and 8 bases respectively, with 16 bases between them. This CDR3 region has 13 residues. Per germline, CDR1 SGHRS and CDR2 YFSETQ. CDR3 bases: TGCGCCAGCTTTGTTGCTCGGGGCGATGAGCAGTTCTTC. The encoded protein is CASFVARGDEQFF.

The rearrangement joins TRBV7-2 to TRBJ2-7; perhaps TRBD2 as D (5 bases). Looked up from germline, CDR1 is SGHTA and CDR2 is FQGNSA. CDR3 size: 14 residues. Trimming cost V 4 bases and J 7 bases, with 17 bases left between them. The CDR3, as DNA: TGTGCCAGCAGCTCGCGGGTCGGACGATTGGAGCAGTACTTC. This translates into CASSSRVGRLEQYF.

The chain is built from TRBV7-2 and TRBJ2-1, with TRBD1 matching 8 bases. The CDR3 runs to 14 residues. Germline CDR1 reads SGHTA; CDR2 reads FQGNSA. Trimming removed 2 bases from V and 7 bases from J; junction bases left unmatched: 4. CDR3 sequence (DNA): TGTGCCAGCAGCTTATTCGGACAGGGTAATGAGCAGTTCTTC. It is translated as CASSLFGQGNEQFF.

The chain employs TRBV7-9 and TRBJ2-2, with 10 bases aligning to TRBD1. V lost 6 bases and J lost 3; bases outside the gene matches: 7. This CDR3 spans 16 amino acids. Germline V gives CDR1 SEHNR, CDR2 FQNEAQ (reference sequence). The CDR3 loop is CASSITGTGDTGELFF. Written as DNA, the CDR3 is TGTGCCAGCAGTATAACCGGGACAGGGGACACCGGGGAGCTGTTTTTT.

This sequence joins TRBV7-3 and TRBJ2-7; no reliable D call. The J call is in doubt because the DNA end fits TRBJ2-5 better. The CDR3 totals 13 residues. Germline-derived CDR1 and CDR2 are SGHTA and FQGTGA. This CDR3 reads CASSLNLLETQYF. In nucleotides, the CDR3 is TGTGCCAGCAGCTTAAATTTGTTGGAGACCCAGTACTTC.

The CDR3 sequence: CSALDGGAGETQYF. The CDR3, as DNA: TGCAGTGCCCTCGACGGGGGGGCAGGAGAGACCCAGTACTTC. The genes are TRBV20-1 and TRBJ2-5; 8 bases match TRBD2. Germline values: CDR1 DFQATT, CDR2 SNEGSKA (reference sequence). With 6 bases clipped from V and 4 bases from J, the junction kept 10 bases outside the gene matches. The CDR3 consists of 14 residues.

The genes are TRBV16 and TRBJ1-5; tentatively, D is TRBD1 (6 bases). The V and J ends lost 1 base and 7 bases respectively, with 14 bases between them. Looked up from germline, CDR1 is KGHSY and CDR2 is FQNENV. There are 15 residues in the CDR3. CDR3 region: CASSQWGAGEQPQHF. The CDR3 nucleotides read TGTGCCAGCAGCCAATGGGGGGCAGGGGAGCAGCCCCAGCATTTT.

The chain uses TRBV11-1 and TRBJ2-1; D is ambiguous. Deletions cut 2 bases from V and 5 bases from J, with 4 bases between. Germline values: CDR1 SGHAT, CDR2 FQDESV (reference sequence). The CDR3 runs 12 residues. CDR3 sequence (DNA): TGTGCCAGCAGCTTAATGCACAATGAGCAGTTCTTC. It translates to CASSLMHNEQFF.

The chain employs TRBV12-3 or TRBV12-4 and TRBJ2-7; the D is unclear. The last part of the DNA fits TRBJ2-5 better; the J call may be wrong. The CDR3 sequence is 17 residues long. CDR3 loop: CASSLRVPARTRETQYF. The CDR3 coding sequence is TGTGCCAGCAGTTTGCGTGTACCAGCGAGAACCAGAGAGACCCAGTACTTC.

The CDR3 coding sequence is TGTGCCAGCAGCTTAGCCGGGGGGTTCCAATCACCCCTCCACTTT. Translation: CASSLAGGFQSPLHF. V gene TRBV7-9 combines with J gene TRBJ1-6, with D perhaps TRBD1 (5 bases). Trimming removed 0 bases from V and 10 bases from J, with 13 bases in between. CDR1 is SEHNR, CDR2 FQNEAQ, per germline (reference sequence). The CDR3 has 15 residues.